This T cell receptor beta chain came from a study of shared clonotypes between healthy human individuals. Study-wide findings and caveats: Of the naive CD4 clonotypes, approximately 5% were shared across several donors.

This clone was seen a single time. Its antigen remains unidentified. Donation came from healthy HIV-negative adults that had no recent acute infections or vaccinations. Nashville, Tennessee was home to all donors, each a Caucasian adult. Clones were sequenced by immunoSEQ multiplex PCR, and TCRdb holds only the in-frame ones, with some missing. The profile shows a few million clones, approximately 95% of them singletons. CDR1 and CDR2 (germline): MNHEY, SMNVEV (reference sequence). J gave up 5 bases and V 2 bases, and 3 bases lay outside the gene matches. The CDR3 totals 15 residues. Material: naive CD4+ T cells from PBMCs. Sample subset: CD45RA+ positively selected. The chain joins TRBV27 to TRBJ2-1, with 10 bases matching TRBD2. The receptor comes from a man aged 18-30 years in good health. Some clones in this sample may be carry-over from other donors' samples. CDR3 DNA: TGTGCCAGCAGTTTAGAACTAGCGGGAAACAATGAGCAGTTCTTC. Its protein product is CASSLELAGNNEQFF.